What follows are 14 T cell receptor beta chains derived from one specimen sequenced in a study of T cell responses to AZD1222 COVID-19 vaccine. Some clones are missing from TCRdb's copy, which holds only in-frame ones; the method was immunoSEQ multiplex PCR. The sample consists of 75,000 to 100,000 clones, 85% to 90% of them appearing once. The sample in question was peripheral blood, obtained on day 0 of AZD1222 vaccination. The receptor source for this set is an adult in good health.

This clone came up once. J is TRBJ1-6 and V is TRBV5-1; D remains ambiguous. The V end was cut by 0 bases, the J end by 3 bases, with 10 bases between. The CDR3 sequence is 16 residues long. Germline V gene sequence: CDR1 SGHRS, CDR2 YFSETQ. Here the CDR3 reads CASSLAEGVYNSPLHF. CDR3 nucleotides: TGCGCCAGCAGCTTGGCCGAGGGTGTCTATAATTCACCCCTCCACTTT.

V usage is TRBV4-1 and J usage is TRBJ2-5; TRBD1 aligns across 9 bases. Germline V gene data show CDR1 as MGHRA and CDR2 as YSYEKL. The V gene end was trimmed by 4 bases and the J gene end by 4 bases; junction bases not matched to a gene: 4. The CDR3 is 14 residues long. This CDR3 is CASSPTGGSETQYF. In nucleotides, the CDR3 is TGCGCCAGCAGCCCAACAGGGGGCTCAGAGACCCAGTACTTC.

The rearrangement joins TRBV2 to TRBJ1-2, with 7 nucleotides matching TRBD1. The V segment lost 5 bases and the J segment 4 bases; nucleotides outside the gene matches: 4. From germline, CDR1 is SNHLY and CDR2 FYNNEI. There are 13 residues in the CDR3. This CDR3 reads CASSRQGTYGYTF. The CDR3 nucleotides read TGTGCCAGCAGTCGACAGGGTACCTATGGCTACACCTTC.

This chain links TRBV7-9 with TRBJ2-1; no clear D gene. CDR1 and CDR2 from the germline V gene are SEHNR and FQNEAQ (reference sequence). This CDR3 spans 14 amino acids. The V end was cut by 5 bases, the J end by 8 bases, with 16 bases between. CDR3 sequence (DNA): TGTGCCAGCAGCCCGCTTCTTGGTGTCTATGAGCAGTTCTTC. Protein sequence: CASSPLLGVYEQFF.

This clone was seen a few times. The rearrangement uses TRBV6-4 and TRBJ2-3; 7 bases are shared with TRBD2. Germline CDR1 reads MRHNA; CDR2 reads SNTAGT. The CDR3 is 15 residues long. The ends lost 4 bases at V and 5 bases at J; junction bases unmatched: 9. The CDR3 DNA sequence: TGTGCCAGCAGTGCCGGCGGGAGCGCGGGAGATACGCAGTATTTT. This sequence encodes CASSAGGSAGDTQYF.

A single count supports this clone. The chain is built from TRBV5-1 and TRBJ2-7; TRBD2 matches at 8 bases. The CDR3 loop spans 14 amino acids. Per germline, CDR1 SGHRS and CDR2 YFSETQ. V lost 1 base, J lost 6 bases, and 6 bases stayed unmatched. The CDR3: CASSLWLREVEQYF. The CDR3 DNA reads as TGCGCCAGCAGCTTGTGGTTGCGGGAGGTCGAGCAGTACTTC.

The rearrangement uses TRBV25-1 and TRBJ1-4, with a tentative D call TRBD1 (6 bases). V was trimmed by 0 bases and J by 8 bases, leaving 13 bases between them. This CDR3 region has 15 residues. Germline CDR1 and CDR2: MGHDK and SYGVNS. The CDR3 DNA reads TGTGCCAGCAGTGAATATGGCCAGGGGAACGAAAAACTGTTTTTT. It yields the protein CASSEYGQGNEKLFF.

This clone was found once. The chain has TRBV6-5 and TRBJ1-1, with D hard to call. The CDR3 covers 14 residues. Trimming took off 2 bases at V and 1 base at J, with 8 bases between the two ends. CDR1 and CDR2 from the germline V gene are MNHEY and SVGAGI. The CDR3 is CASSYPRGNTEAFF. CDR3 nucleotide sequence: TGTGCCAGCAGTTACCCGCGGGGGAACACTGAAGCTTTCTTT.

The V gene is TRBV19, the J gene TRBJ1-3, with a tentative D call TRBD1 (6 bases). This CDR3 has 15 residues. Trimming shortened V by 3 bases and J by 0 bases, and 9 bases separated the two germline ends. The V gene's germline CDR1 is LNHDA and CDR2 SQIVND (reference sequence). The CDR3 nucleotides read TGTGCCAGTAGTATCGGACAGAGCTCTGGAAACACCATATATTTT. This translates into CASSIGQSSGNTIYF. The whole variable domain, remainder taken from reference TRBV19 and TRBJ1-3, is DGGITQSPKYLFRKEGQNVTLSCEQNLNHDAMYWYRQDPGQGLRLIYYSQIVNDFQKGDIAEGYSVSREKKESFPLTVTSAQKNPTAFYLCASSIGQSSGNTIYFGEGSWLTVV.

The chain is built from TRBV24-1 and TRBJ2-1, with 12 bases that match TRBD2. The trim removed 4 bases at V and 7 bases at J, leaving 7 bases unmatched. The CDR3 is made up of 16 amino acids. The germline gives CDR1 KGHDR, CDR2 SFDVKD. The CDR3 reads CATSDPGTSGFNEQFF. The CDR3 DNA is TGTGCCACCAGTGACCCTGGGACTAGCGGGTTTAATGAGCAGTTCTTC.

J is TRBJ1-1 and V is TRBV19, with 7 positions matching TRBD1. J lost 3 bases, V lost 3 bases, and 7 bases had no gene match. Looked up from germline, CDR1 is LNHDA and CDR2 is SQIVND (reference sequence). CDR3 length: 15 amino acids. In DNA form, the CDR3 reads TGTGCCAGTAGTATCAGGAGGGGGCAATACACTGAAGCTTTCTTT. It translates to CASSIRRGQYTEAFF.

J is TRBJ2-1 and V is TRBV28; no firm D call. The CDR3 length is 15 residues. From germline, CDR1 is MDHEN and CDR2 SYDVKM. V lost 8 bases and J 0 bases, leaving 14 bases between the germline ends. CDR3 sequence: CASYRATRSYNEQFF. The CDR3 bases are TGTGCCAGCTACCGCGCCACCCGCTCCTACAATGAGCAGTTCTTC.

The chain employs TRBV3-1 (or the pseudogene TRBV3-2) and TRBJ2-3; 13 bases are shared with TRBD2. After removal of 5 bases from V and 4 bases from J, the junction contained 12 bases not matched to a gene. Germline V gene lookup returns CDR1 LGHDT and CDR2 YNNKEL (reference sequence). The CDR3 is 18 amino acids. CDR3 loop: CASSTRTSGSVISDTQYF. The CDR3 DNA is TGTGCCAGCAGCACCCGGACTAGCGGGAGCGTAATATCAGATACGCAGTATTTT.

This chain connects TRBV5-1 to TRBJ2-3; D is perhaps TRBD2 (5 bases). Trimming stripped 0 bases from V and 4 bases from J, with 12 bases between. CDR3 length: 15 residues. The germline CDR1 and CDR2 sequences are SGHRS and YFSETQ. CDR3 DNA: TGCGCCAGCAGCTTGGCTAGCAAGGTCGCAGATACGCAGTATTTT. Protein sequence: CASSLASKVADTQYF.